The present entry profiles one T cell receptor beta chain with its context. Its antigen is unknown. The data originate from a study of cytomegalovirus exposure and HLA in healthy donors. Broader study findings: Investigators reported 150 to 200 TCR beta chains as tied to cytomegalovirus.

The CDR3 length is 13 residues. Germline V gene sequence: CDR1 MDHEN, CDR2 SYDVKM. V shed 10 bases, J shed 1 base, and the junction held 6 bases outside the gene matches. The PCR made use of 60 Vbeta and 13 Jbeta primers. Repertoires were generated with immunoSEQ multiplex PCR, while TCRdb's copy carries only in-frame clones and drops some. The sample lists under 200,000 clones; about 75% were seen once. What was sequenced was PBMCs. The V gene is TRBV28, the J gene TRBJ2-7; 8 nucleotides align to TRBD2. This TCR came from a female donor in good health and CMV-seronegative. The CDR3 coding sequence is TGTGCCATAGGAGGGACTAGGTCCTACGAGCAGTACTTC. Translating gives CAIGGTRSYEQYF. The variable domain in full, with the rest retrieved from reference TRBV28 and TRBJ2-7, is DVKVTQSSRYLVKRTGEKVFLECVQDMDHENMFWYRQDPGLGLRLIYFSYDVKMKEKGDIPEGYSVSREKKERFSLILESASTNQTSMYLCAIGGTRSYEQYFGPGTRLTVT.